The 2 T cell receptor beta chains below come from one sample, sequenced in a study of blood T cell repertoires in COVID-19. Sequencing used immunoSEQ multiplex PCR; TCRdb keeps in-frame clones, though not all of them. Seen here are around 200,000 clones, approximately 90% observed once, and the top ten hold over 7%. Sequencing was performed on peripheral blood. The receptors shown here come from a woman of 80 years or more in a cohort sampled during active or convalescent COVID-19.

The chain couples TRBV13 to TRBJ2-1; no clear D. The CDR3 extends over 16 amino acids. V lost 0 bases, J lost 2 bases, and 11 bases lay in between. CDR1 PRHDT and CDR2 FYEKMQ come from the germline V gene (reference sequence). CDR3 loop: CASSLGARLPYNEQFF. CDR3 nucleotide sequence: TGTGCCAGCAGCTTAGGTGCTAGACTCCCCTACAATGAGCAGTTCTTC.

The chain recombines TRBV7-2 with TRBJ2-1; tentative D call: TRBD1 (6 bases). Germline V gene sequence: CDR1 SGHTA, CDR2 FQGNSA. Trimming removed 3 bases from V and 4 bases from J, with 10 bases in between. The CDR3 consists of 14 residues. The CDR3 DNA sequence: TGTGCCAGCAGCTTTACTAGGGGGTACAATGAGCAGTTCTTC. Translated: CASSFTRGYNEQFF. The full variable domain, in which reference TRBV7-2 and TRBJ2-1 provide the parts outside the CDR3, is GAGVSQSPSNKVTEKGKDVELRCDPISGHTALYWYRQSLGQGLEFLIYFQGNSAPDKSGLPSDRFSAERTGGSVSTLTIQRTQQEDSAVYLCASSFTRGYNEQFFGPGTRLTVL.